This T cell receptor beta chain appears in the sequencing data of a study of blood T cell repertoires in COVID-19. Sequenced by immunoSEQ multiplex PCR; TCRdb stores in-frame clones only, minus some. The table includes some 37,000 clones, over 75% detected once. Looked up from germline, CDR1 is LGHNT and CDR2 is FRNRAP. This CDR3 region has 11 residues. The V and J ends lost 3 bases and 7 bases respectively, with 4 bases between them. There are a few counts of this clone. The sequenced sample consisted of peripheral blood. The rearrangement links TRBV12-5 to TRBJ2-1; no clear D gene. The origin of this receptor is a man older than 75 with active or convalescent COVID-19. CDR3 region: CASGFRNEQFF. In nucleotides, the CDR3 is TGTGCTAGTGGTTTCCGTAATGAGCAGTTCTTC.